This T cell receptor (beta chain) derives from a study of cytomegalovirus exposure and HLA in healthy donors. In the case of this clone: Its antigen remains unidentified.

Germline V gene lookup returns CDR1 MNHEY and CDR2 SMNVEV (reference sequence). Trimming cost V 5 bases and J 11 bases; bases outside gene matches: 13. The CDR3 runs 14 residues. Study-level points and caveats: Per a prior analysis, the majority of TCR beta V segments were productive roughly 90% or roughly 30% of the time. Looking again later, the authors saw that most CMV-associated TCR beta chains seemed HLA-restricted.

Researchers ran the PCR with 60 Vbeta and 13 Jbeta primers. Assay used: immunoSEQ multiplex PCR; TCRdb lists only in-frame clones, some missing. The data hold about 190,000 clones, with nearly 80% observed a single time. Every donor was a healthy person donating bone marrow. Whereas donors were nominally healthy upon sampling, unrecorded immune exposures were probable. The gene calls are TRBV27 and TRBJ1-1; 8 bases are shared with TRBD1. The source material was PBMCs. The TCR comes from a woman aged 25 to 39 in good health and CMV-seropositive. CDR3 amino acids: CASSPTPTGDGAFF. DNA for the CDR3: TGTGCCAGCAGTCCCACCCCGACAGGGGATGGCGCTTTCTTT.